This passage covers 22 T cell receptor beta chains from one sample sequenced in a study of T-cell memory formation after mild COVID-19. Each CDR3 protein is one row after TCRdb ran MiXCR on the 5' RACE reads. The table shows around 320,000 distinct CDR3 sequences, with roughly 19% occurring only once. Source material: PBMCs or a T cell subset sorted from them (not recorded which). The receptors stem from a man between 18 and 29 years old who had mild COVID-19 (a few samples of this study predate the infection). Cell type and time point are not known.

This clonotype was found a few times. The V call is TRBV12-3 or TRBV12-4, the J call TRBJ1-3; maybe TRBD1 (6 bases). Trimming removed 5 bases at V and 0 bases at J, with 11 bases between. This CDR3 is 15 amino acids long. The CDR3 nucleotides read TGTGCCAGCAGTAGGGACACCGGCTCTGGAAACACCATATATTTT. This codes for CASSRDTGSGNTIYF.

This clonotype was detected a few times. The rearrangement uses TRBV7-2 and TRBJ2-3, with a weak D call TRBD2 (6 bases). The V end was cut by 2 bases, the J end by 2 bases, with 17 bases between. The CDR3 sequence is 17 residues long. Looked up from germline, CDR1 is SGHTA and CDR2 is FQGNSA. In DNA form, the CDR3 reads TGTGCCAGCAGCTTAAATTCGGCGGGACTTAACACAGATACGCAGTATTTT. Its protein product is CASSLNSAGLNTDTQYF.

There are a few counts of this clonotype. CDR3 coding DNA: TGTGCCAGCAGTTACTCGACAGGGGAGGTGGAAAAACTGTTTTTT. Translating it yields CASSYSTGEVEKLFF. The chain recombines TRBV6-5 with TRBJ1-4; 8 bases line up with TRBD1. This CDR3 is 15 amino acids long. Germline V gene lookup returns CDR1 MNHEY and CDR2 SVGAGI. The trim removed 0 bases at V and 8 bases at J, leaving 5 bases unmatched.

This clonotype was observed a few times. The genes are TRBV3-1 and TRBJ1-1; D remains ambiguous. From germline, CDR1 is LGHDT and CDR2 YNNKEL (reference sequence). There are 14 residues in the CDR3. The V end was cut by 5 bases, the J end by 1 base, with 11 bases between. The CDR3 DNA follows: TGTGCCAGCAGCACCGCGTTGGGGAACACTGAAGCTTTCTTT. Its protein is CASSTALGNTEAFF.

This clonotype was counted a few times. The chain recombines TRBV11-2 with TRBJ2-5, with D tentatively TRBD1 (6 bases). The germline V and J ends were trimmed by 3 bases and 4 bases, with 18 bases remaining between them. The germline V gene has CDR1 SGHAT and CDR2 FQNNGV. CDR3 length: 16 amino acids. As DNA, the CDR3 is TGTGCCAGCAGCTTGTTCTCGGGACAACCAGGAGAGACCCAGTACTTC. This codes for CASSLFSGQPGETQYF.

This clonotype was counted a few times. The genes are TRBV12-3 or TRBV12-4 and TRBJ2-5; D remains unclear. CDR3 length equals 14 residues. V lost 4 bases to trimming and J lost 5 bases, with 14 bases between them. The CDR3 region is CASSWTAQSETQYF. DNA for the CDR3: TGTGCCAGCAGTTGGACCGCTCAGAGCGAGACCCAGTACTTC.

The chain recombines TRBV30 with TRBJ2-7; no firm D call. Trimming left V 2 bases short and J 2 bases short, with 7 bases between. Germline CDR1 is GTSNPN and CDR2 is SVGIG (reference sequence). The CDR3 has 12 amino acids. The CDR3 bases are TGTGCCTGGAGTAGGGTTCCCTACGAGCAGTACTTC. This sequence encodes CAWSRVPYEQYF.

This clonotype appeared a few times. The chain recombines TRBV12-3 or TRBV12-4 with TRBJ2-5, with a tentative D call TRBD2 (6 bases). This CDR3 has 12 amino acids. Trimming took off 6 bases at V and 7 bases at J, with 12 bases between the two ends. CDR3 nucleotide sequence: TGTGCCAGCAGCCTGCAGGGAGGGACCCAGTACTTC. Translating it yields CASSLQGGTQYF.

This rearrangement joins TRBV5-5 to TRBJ1-4, with TRBD1 matching over 7 bases. The ends lost 1 base at V and 7 bases at J; junction bases unmatched: 7. The CDR3 covers 15 residues. Germline-derived CDR1 and CDR2 are SGHKS and YYEKEE (reference sequence). The CDR3 here is CASSLRGGAGEKLFF. The DNA of the CDR3 is TGTGCCAGCAGCTTGAGAGGGGGCGCGGGTGAAAAACTGTTTTTT.

The chain couples TRBV6-5 to TRBJ2-7; a possible D gene is TRBD1 (5 bases). CDR3 length: 15 amino acids. With 6 bases removed from V and 0 bases from J, the gap between germline ends came to 15 bases. Germline loops: CDR1 MNHEY, CDR2 SVGAGI. The CDR3 loop is CASSPDSSFSYEQYV. The CDR3 nucleotides are TGTGCCAGCAGCCCCGACAGCAGTTTCTCCTACGAGCAGTACGTC.

The rearrangement joins TRBV6-5 to TRBJ1-2, with D possibly being TRBD1 (6 bases). This CDR3 is 14 amino acids long. Trimming removed 0 bases from V and 10 bases from J, with 15 bases in between. Per the germline V gene, CDR1 is MNHEY and CDR2 is SVGAGI. The CDR3 loop is CASSYSPRRGAYTF. The CDR3 bases are TGTGCCAGCAGTTACTCCCCCCGTCGGGGGGCCTACACCTTC.

This clonotype was seen more than once but under ten times. V usage is TRBV5-6 and J usage is TRBJ1-2; 8 nucleotides match TRBD1. CDR1 is SGHDT and CDR2 is YYEEEE in the germline V gene. Germline trimming cut 4 bases from V and 5 bases from J; bases unmatched to any gene: 7. The CDR3 runs to 14 residues. CDR3: CASSPGTGRYGYTF. The CDR3, as DNA: TGTGCCAGCAGCCCCGGGACAGGTCGTTATGGCTACACCTTC.

This clonotype was picked up one time. The V call is TRBV7-2, the J call TRBJ2-4, with D uncertain. V was pared by 2 bases and J by 0 bases, with 14 bases between. CDR1 and CDR2 from the germline V gene are SGHTA and FQGNSA. There are 17 residues in the CDR3. The CDR3 region has the DNA TGTGCCAGCAGCTTATGGTCCGTTTGGGTAGCCAAAAACATTCAGTACTTC. Translation: CASSLWSVWVAKNIQYF.

This clonotype was seen more than once but under ten times. The chain employs TRBV6-2 or TRBV6-3 and TRBJ2-7; perhaps TRBD2 as D (5 bases). Trimming took 8 bases from V and 5 from J, leaving 13 bases between them. Germline V gene sequence: CDR1 MNHEY, CDR2 SVGEGT. The CDR3 is made up of 12 amino acids. CDR3 nucleotide sequence: TGTGCCAGCTCCGGGAAGATTGACGAGCAGTACTTC. It is translated as CASSGKIDEQYF.

The chain joins TRBV2 to TRBJ2-1; 10 nucleotides align to TRBD1. Looked up from germline, CDR1 is SNHLY and CDR2 is FYNNEI. The CDR3 is made up of 14 amino acids. Trimming took 5 bases from V and 7 from J; bases not matched to a gene: 5. DNA of the CDR3: TGTGCCAGCAGTCCGGGACAGGGGTCGAATGAGCAGTTCTTC. Translating gives CASSPGQGSNEQFF.

This clonotype was detected only a few times. The chain recombines TRBV6-5 with TRBJ2-4, with D possibly TRBD1 on 6 matching bases. The CDR3 contains 12 residues. Trimming pared 6 bases from V and 6 bases from J, leaving 9 bases between. Germline CDR1 MNHEY, CDR2 SVGAGI. CDR3 loop: CASSPTGNIQYF. CDR3 bases: TGTGCCAGCAGCCCGACAGGAAACATTCAGTACTTC.

This clonotype has a handful of counts. As DNA, the CDR3 is TGTGCCACCAGTGATTTGTCTAGGGGAAACTACTTCACCGGGGAGCTGTTTTTT. The encoded protein is CATSDLSRGNYFTGELFF. The chain carries TRBV24-1 and TRBJ2-2, with D tentatively TRBD1 (5 bases). CDR1 and CDR2 (germline): KGHDR, SFDVKD. The CDR3 has 18 residues. V dropped 0 bases and J dropped 4 bases, with 17 bases sitting between them.

This clonotype has only a few counts. The chain is built from TRBV10-3 and TRBJ2-6; D is unclear. The CDR3 is 15 residues long. The germline V gene has CDR1 ENHRY and CDR2 SYGVKD. V was cut by 3 bases and J by 1 base, with 7 bases left in between. The CDR3 sequence is CAISDGPSGANVLTF. CDR3 coding DNA: TGTGCCATCAGTGACGGCCCTTCTGGGGCCAACGTCCTGACTTTC.

The V call is TRBV7-9, the J call TRBJ2-2; weak D call: TRBD2 (5 bases). Trimming cost V 1 base and J 3 bases, with 9 bases left between them. Germline values: CDR1 SEHNR, CDR2 FQNEAQ (reference sequence). This CDR3 spans 15 amino acids. CDR3 coding DNA: TGTGCCAGCAGCTTAGGCGGGTCCTACACCGGGGAGCTGTTTTTT. This translates into CASSLGGSYTGELFF. Full variable domain (missing parts from reference TRBV7-9 and TRBJ2-2): DTGVSQNPRHKITKRGQNVTFRCDPISEHNRLYWYRQTLGQGPEFLTYFQNEAQLEKSRLLSDRFSAERPKGSFSTLEIQRTEQGDSAMYLCASSLGGSYTGELFFGEGSRLTVL.

This clonotype showed up just a few times. The chain recombines TRBV20-1 with TRBJ2-1; 7 nucleotides match TRBD1. Germline values: CDR1 DFQATT, CDR2 SNEGSKA (reference sequence). The CDR3 loop spans 14 amino acids. J gave up 9 bases and V 4 bases, and 12 bases lay outside the gene matches. CDR3: CSAMRTGSYVEQFF. In DNA, the CDR3 is TGCAGTGCTATGAGGACAGGCTCCTACGTTGAGCAGTTCTTC.

The V and J genes are TRBV29-1 and TRBJ1-1; D not resolved. The germline V and J ends were trimmed by 7 bases and 4 bases, with 7 bases remaining between them. Germline-derived CDR1 and CDR2 are SQVTM and ANQGSEA. The CDR3 runs to 10 residues. CDR3 in amino acids: CSALTTEAFF. DNA for the CDR3: TGCAGCGCCCTCACCACTGAAGCTTTCTTT.

This clonotype came up a few times. The CDR3, as DNA: TGTGCCAGCTCACCGGGACGGGCGGATTTGAATGAGCAGTTCTTC. The encoded protein is CASSPGRADLNEQFF. This chain uses TRBV18 with TRBJ2-1; D may match TRBD1 or TRBD2 (5 bases each). The length of the CDR3 is 15 residues. The V gene lost 3 bases and the J gene lost 7 bases, with 16 bases spanning the gap. Germline-derived CDR1 and CDR2 are KGHSH and LQKENI.